This record covers a single T cell receptor (beta chain). The antigen is unknown. With V trimmed by 4 bases and J by 5 bases, 20 bases remained unmatched. Germline V gene data show CDR1 as ENHRY and CDR2 as SYGVKD. This CDR3 spans 20 amino acids. The data were produced by immunoSEQ multiplex PCR, yet TCRdb's version contains in-frame clones alone and is incomplete. The table includes 2,500,000 or so clones, less than 95% detected once. The entry originates in a study of shared clonotypes between healthy human individuals. Study-wide results and limits: Among non-shared clonotypes, generation probabilities were lower than among those shared by all four donors.

Sequenced: naive CD4+ T cells from PBMCs. Subset here: CD45RA+ positively selected. The chain recombines TRBV10-3 with TRBJ2-1; 10 bases are shared with TRBD2. This clonotype originated in a man in his late teens or twenties in good health. Some clones in this sample may be carry-over from other donors' samples. The CDR3 DNA is TGTGCCATCAGTGGAGAATCCCAGGGGAAGTCGGGACTAGCGAACAATGAGCAGTTCTTC. Amino acids: CAISGESQGKSGLANNEQFF.